This T cell receptor (beta chain) came from a study of T cell responses to AZD1222 COVID-19 vaccine. Study results and limitations: The study reported that nearly half of spike-specific TCRs target unmutated variant regions. It was only six AZD1222 recipients who were seropositive at baseline. Donors, mostly white British, included more females; clonal diversity was possibly underestimated.

The table came from immunoSEQ multiplex PCR; TCRdb's copy has only in-frame clones and leaves some out. The data hold about 110,000 clones, with about 85% observed a single time. Notes on this clone: The antigen remains unidentified.

The sequence came from an adult in good health. The material sequenced was peripheral blood, taken on day 0 of AZD1222 vaccination.

Here the CDR3 reads CASSTYPGTPDNEQFF. The DNA for the CDR3 is TGTGCCAGTAGTACTTATCCGGGGACGCCGGACAATGAGCAGTTCTTC. This chain joins TRBV19 and TRBJ2-1; tentatively, D is TRBD1 or TRBD2 (5 bases each). This CDR3 has 16 residues. Germline V gives CDR1 LNHDA, CDR2 SQIVND (reference sequence). Trimming shortened V by 4 bases and J by 5 bases, and 18 bases separated the two germline ends.